This passage covers 8 T cell receptor beta chains from one sample sequenced in a study of blood T cells in healthy people across ages. A second PCR of 7 to 11 cycles used a sample-barcoded 5' primer and a J-beta primer mix. TCRdb processed the 5' RACE reads anew with MiXCR; each CDR3 protein has one entry. The sample contains 600,000 or so distinct CDR3 sequences, about 28% of which appear only once. The sample comprised blood. The receptor source for this set is a woman older than 75 in good health.

The genes are TRBV18 and TRBJ1-1, with D maybe TRBD1 (6 bases). CDR3 length: 15 residues. V was trimmed by 1 base and J by 1 base, leaving 10 bases between them. The germline V gene encodes CDR1 KGHSH and CDR2 LQKENI. CDR3 sequence reads: CASSPRGQKNTEAFF. The CDR3 DNA reads as TGTGCCAGCTCACCACGCGGACAGAAGAACACTGAAGCTTTCTTT.

The gene calls are TRBV10-3 and TRBJ2-3; the match to TRBD2 covers 11 bases. With 7 bases clipped from V and 2 bases from J, the junction kept 8 bases outside the gene matches. The CDR3 spans 16 residues. Germline V gene data show CDR1 as ENHRY and CDR2 as SYGVKD. CDR3 amino acids: CAINSGGETSTDTQYF. Here the CDR3 DNA reads TGTGCCATCAATAGCGGGGGGGAGACATCCACAGATACGCAGTATTTT.

This clonotype was observed many times. This rearrangement joins TRBV6-1 to TRBJ2-5; 11 nucleotides line up with TRBD2. CDR1 is MNHNS and CDR2 is SASEGT in the germline V gene. The J segment lost 2 bases and the V segment lost 4 bases, leaving 6 bases of the junction unmatched. The CDR3 consists of 16 residues. CDR3 region: CASSARLAGYQETQYF. The DNA for the CDR3 is TGTGCCAGCAGTGCCCGACTAGCGGGGTATCAAGAGACCCAGTACTTC.

Notes on this clonotype: Its ends do not fully match the called genes, so a read error is possible. The CDR3 region is CAGSGGRLGNNEQFF. In nucleotides, the CDR3 is TGCGCCGGCAGTGGGGGGAGGCTAGGTAACAATGAGCAGTTCTTC. The genes are TRBV5-1 and TRBJ2-1; D might be TRBD2 (6 bases). This CDR3 has 15 residues. The germline V gene has CDR1 SGHRS and CDR2 YFSETQ.

The chain employs TRBV5-1 and TRBJ2-7; 7 nucleotides line up with TRBD1. This CDR3 is 13 amino acids long. V lost 2 bases and J lost 3; bases outside the gene matches: 2. The germline gives CDR1 SGHRS, CDR2 YFSETQ. CDR3 bases: TGCGCCAGCAGCTTTGGGACAGACTACGAGCAGTACTTC. Protein product: CASSFGTDYEQYF.

This clonotype occurred many times. V and J are TRBV29-1 and TRBJ2-3; TRBD1 might be the D (6 bases). V was clipped by 6 bases and J by 0 bases, with 13 bases between them. Germline V gene data show CDR1 as SQVTM and CDR2 as ANQGSEA. This CDR3 has 14 amino acids. The CDR3 DNA sequence: TGCAGCGTCGCCCGAGGGGGAAGCACAGATACGCAGTATTTT. This codes for CSVARGGSTDTQYF.

The J gene is TRBJ2-7, the V gene TRBV28, with D perhaps matching TRBD2 (6 bases). This CDR3 has 16 amino acids. Germline V CDR1 and CDR2: MDHEN, SYDVKM. Trimming removed 2 bases from V and 1 base from J, with 15 bases in between. Here the CDR3 DNA reads TGTGCCAGCAGTTTAGGTTCGGCAGGGAGGTCCTACGAGCAGTACTTC. Its translation: CASSLGSAGRSYEQYF.

In its sample, this clonotype was seen many times. The V gene is TRBV9, the J gene TRBJ2-7, with 8 bases fitting TRBD1. J was trimmed by 2 bases and V by 4 bases; bases with no gene match: 5. Germline CDR1 is SGDLS and CDR2 is YYNGEE. The CDR3 sequence is 14 residues long. In nucleotides, the CDR3 is TGTGCCAGCAGCCTCCGGGACAGGCCCTACGAGCAGTACTTC. Encoded protein: CASSLRDRPYEQYF.